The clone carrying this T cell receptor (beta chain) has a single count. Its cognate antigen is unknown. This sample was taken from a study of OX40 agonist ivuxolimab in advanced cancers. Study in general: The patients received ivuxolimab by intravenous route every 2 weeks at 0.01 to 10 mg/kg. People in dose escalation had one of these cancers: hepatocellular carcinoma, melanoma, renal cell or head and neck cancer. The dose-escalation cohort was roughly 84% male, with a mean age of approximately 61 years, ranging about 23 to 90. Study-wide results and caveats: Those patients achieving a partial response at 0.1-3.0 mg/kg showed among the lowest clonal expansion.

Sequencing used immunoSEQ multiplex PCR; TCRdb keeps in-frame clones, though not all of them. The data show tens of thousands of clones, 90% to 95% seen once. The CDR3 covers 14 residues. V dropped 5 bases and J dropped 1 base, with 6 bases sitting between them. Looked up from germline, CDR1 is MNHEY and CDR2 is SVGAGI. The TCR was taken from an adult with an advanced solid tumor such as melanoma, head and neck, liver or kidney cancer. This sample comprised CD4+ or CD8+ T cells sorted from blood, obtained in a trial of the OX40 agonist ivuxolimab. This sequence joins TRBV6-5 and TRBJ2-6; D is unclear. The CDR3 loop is CASSELSGANVLTF. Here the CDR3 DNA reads TGTGCCAGCAGTGAGCTTTCTGGGGCCAACGTCCTGACTTTC.